This TCR beta chain was profiled in a study of blood T cell repertoires in COVID-19. Across the whole study: Sample material is recorded as cDNA or gDNA derived from T cells, B-cell-depleted T cells, or PBMCs.

The CDR3 extends over 17 amino acids. Looked up from germline, CDR1 is SGHNT and CDR2 is YENEEA. V dropped 5 bases and J dropped 4 bases, with 23 bases sitting between them. Participants had their cohort set by participant-reported clinical history. Study processing details: Researchers report that nucleated cell counts were estimated from reference gene primer amplification. Measured with immunoSEQ multiplex PCR; TCRdb has only the in-frame clones, and not every one. The DNA was the basis for D and trimming; V, J and clone size are from that table. The sample yields some 400,000 clones, roughly nine tenths seen once.

The origin of this receptor is a woman aged 40 to 55 who had been exposed to COVID-19. The chain combines TRBV11-3 with TRBJ1-2; unclear D gene. The material sequenced was PBMCs or T cells enriched from blood (not recorded which). Written as DNA, the CDR3 is TGTGCCAGCAGCCCCGGAGGGTCAGGCGGCGATTCCTATGGCTACACCTTC. Protein sequence: CASSPGGSGGDSYGYTF.